Listed below are T cell receptor beta chains from one sample, sequenced in a study of T-cell memory formation after mild COVID-19. MiXCR, applied by TCRdb to the 5' RACE reads, yields one record per CDR3 protein. Of about 300,000 distinct CDR3 sequences in the sample, 19% are singletons; the top ten hold roughly 21%. What was sequenced was PBMCs or a T cell subset sorted from them (not recorded which). These TCRs come from a man younger than 35 who had mild COVID-19 (a few samples of this study predate the infection). Cell type and time point are not known. CDR3s include the opening cysteine and the closing phenylalanine or tryptophan. D genes are given only for firm matches. Part of the rows lack a size; the others show once, few, many or a class for expanded clones.

CDR3aa	CDR3nt	j_gene	d_gene	len	v_gene	abundance
CASSPFAGGSQTQYF	TGTGCCAGCAGCCCCTTTGCGGGGGGGAGTCAGACCCAGTACTTC	TRBJ2-5	TRBD2	15	TRBV9	-
CASSYVASPGTQYF	TGTGCCAGCAGTTATGTAGCATCCCCCGGGACCCAGTACTTC	TRBJ2-5	-	14	TRBV6-2/TRBV6-3	-
CASSPPGAMETQYF	TGTGCCAGCTCACCCCCAGGAGCGATGGAGACCCAGTACTTC	TRBJ2-5	-	14	TRBV18	-
CASSQTFGGGASYNEQFF	TGTGCCAGCAGCCAAACCTTCGGCGGGGGGGCTTCCTACAATGAGCAGTTCTTC	TRBJ2-1	TRBD2	18	TRBV11-1	-
CASSEYSGGRGDTQYF	TGTGCCAGCAGCGAGTATAGCGGGGGGCGGGGAGATACGCAGTATTTT	TRBJ2-3	TRBD2	16	TRBV9	few
CASSQEIRGPGELFF	TGCGCCAGCAGCCAAGAGATTAGGGGACCCGGGGAGCTGTTTTTT	TRBJ2-2	-	15	TRBV4-1	-
CASSVGQGLTYEQYF	TGTGCCAGCAGCGTAGGGCAGGGCTTAACCTACGAGCAGTACTTC	TRBJ2-7	-	15	TRBV9	many
CASSLVRQAGNEKLFF	TGCGCCAGCAGCTTGGTTCGGCAGGCCGGGAATGAAAAACTGTTTTTT	TRBJ1-4	-	16	TRBV5-1	-
CASSLGGQDEAFF	TGCGCCAGCAGCTTAGGAGGGCAGGATGAAGCTTTCTTT	TRBJ1-1	-	13	TRBV5-1	few
CASSPGRSTNEKLFF	TGCGCCAGCAGCCCCGGGAGGTCAACTAATGAAAAACTGTTTTTT	TRBJ1-4	-	15	TRBV5-1	-
CASSQEGLAGTDTQYF	TGTGCCAGCAGCCAAGAGGGACTAGCGGGCACAGATACGCAGTATTTT	TRBJ2-3	TRBD2	16	TRBV4-2	many
CASSIGQGRNIQYF	TGTGCCAGCAGCATAGGACAGGGTAGGAACATTCAGTACTTC	TRBJ2-4	TRBD1	14	TRBV5-6	few
CASSLGQFTGELFF	TGCGCCAGCAGCTTGGGACAGTTCACCGGGGAGCTGTTTTTT	TRBJ2-2	-	14	TRBV5-1	many
CASSLTTVQETQYF	TGTGCCAGCAGCTTGACGACAGTTCAAGAGACCCAGTACTTC	TRBJ2-5	-	14	TRBV5-5	many
CASSFFGADTQYF	TGTGCCAGCAGTTTCTTCGGGGCCGATACGCAGTATTTT	TRBJ2-3	-	13	TRBV12-3/TRBV12-4	few
CATQDSGLRQNEQFF	TGTGCCACCCAAGATTCGGGACTACGACAAAATGAGCAGTTCTTC	TRBJ2-1	TRBD2	15	TRBV24-1	-
CASSGQGIDTF	TGTGCCAGCAGCGGACAGGGTATCGACACCTTC	TRBJ1-2	TRBD1	11	TRBV6-5	-
CASSLTGQGASGELFF	TGTGCCAGCAGCTTAACGGGACAGGGGGCATCCGGGGAGCTGTTTTTT	TRBJ2-2	TRBD1	16	TRBV7-3	few
CASSYDSGGTDTQYF	TGCGCCAGCAGCTATGACAGTGGTGGCACAGATACGCAGTATTTT	TRBJ2-3	-	15	TRBV5-1	-
CAISESVETQYF	TGTGCCATCAGTGAGTCGGTGGAGACCCAGTACTTC	TRBJ2-5	-	12	TRBV10-3	-
CASSARRGYSGANVLTF	TGTGCCAGCAGCGCCAGACGAGGGTATTCTGGGGCCAACGTCCTGACTTTC	TRBJ2-6	-	17	TRBV9	-
CASSKRDQPQHF	TGTGCCAGCAGTAAACGGGATCAGCCCCAGCATTTT	TRBJ1-5	-	12	TRBV6-2/TRBV6-3	-
CASSQDTGQFYSGANVLTF	TGCGCCAGCAGCCAAGATACGGGACAATTCTACTCTGGGGCCAACGTCCTGACTTTC	TRBJ2-6	-	19	TRBV4-3	-
CASSSPGGGGTQYF	TGTGCCAGCAGTTCACCTGGGGGGGGTGGTACGCAGTATTTT	TRBJ2-3	TRBD2	14	TRBV28	few
CSATTPGANVLTF	TGCAGTGCCACGACACCTGGGGCCAACGTCCTGACTTTC	TRBJ2-6	-	13	TRBV20-1	few
CASSQNSVNTEAFF	TGCGCCAGCAGCCAAAATTCGGTCAACACTGAAGCTTTCTTT	TRBJ1-1	-	14	TRBV4-3	few
CASSLWLAGESQYF	TGTGCCAGCAGTTTATGGCTAGCGGGGGAGTCGCAGTATTTT	TRBJ2-3	TRBD2	14	TRBV12-3/TRBV12-4	-
CSVEGQERVGYTF	TGCAGCGTGGAAGGTCAAGAAAGGGTCGGCTACACCTTC	TRBJ1-2	-	13	TRBV29-1	-
CASSQGNRGFNEQFF	TGCGCCAGCAGCCAAGGCAACAGGGGTTTCAATGAGCAGTTCTTC	TRBJ2-1	TRBD1	15	TRBV4-3	-
CASSSGGTGTNIQYF	TGCGCCAGCAGCTCCGGTGGGACAGGGACAAACATTCAGTACTTC	TRBJ2-4	TRBD1	15	TRBV5-1	few
CRGLAGYEQYF	TGCAGAGGACTAGCGGGCTACGAGCAGTACTTC	TRBJ2-7	TRBD2	11	TRBV20-1	-
CASIVWTGAGLTEFNQPQHF	TGTGCCAGCATCGTCTGGACAGGCGCAGGACTAACGGAATTCAATCAGCCCCAGCATTTT	TRBJ1-5	TRBD1	20	TRBV6-4	few
CASSPPARLNEQFF	TGTGCCAGCAGCCCACCGGCCAGGCTCAATGAGCAGTTCTTC	TRBJ2-1	-	14	TRBV6-5	few
CASSSLRVTYTF	TGTGCCAGCAGTTCGCTCAGGGTGACCTACACCTTC	TRBJ1-2	-	12	TRBV12-3/TRBV12-4	-
CASREGGETQYF	TGTGCCAGCCGGGAGGGGGGAGAGACCCAGTACTTC	TRBJ2-5	TRBD2	12	TRBV12-3/TRBV12-4	few
CSAPTGGINSPLHF	TGCAGTGCTCCGACAGGGGGCATAAATTCACCCCTCCACTTT	TRBJ1-6	TRBD1	14	TRBV20-1	many
CASSRDRVWDEQFF	TGTGCCAGCAGCCGCGACAGGGTCTGGGATGAGCAGTTCTTC	TRBJ2-1	TRBD1	14	TRBV7-9	few
CASSLVDSANTEAFF	TGTGCCAGCAGCTTAGTGGACAGCGCGAACACTGAAGCTTTCTTT	TRBJ1-1	-	15	TRBV7-9	-
CASSWPAQPQHF	TGTGCCAGCAGTTGGCCAGCCCAGCCCCAGCATTTT	TRBJ1-5	-	12	TRBV6-5	-
CASSSGDSNTEAFF	TGTGCCAGCAGTTCTGGAGATTCGAACACTGAAGCTTTCTTT	TRBJ1-1	-	14	TRBV12-3/TRBV12-4	many